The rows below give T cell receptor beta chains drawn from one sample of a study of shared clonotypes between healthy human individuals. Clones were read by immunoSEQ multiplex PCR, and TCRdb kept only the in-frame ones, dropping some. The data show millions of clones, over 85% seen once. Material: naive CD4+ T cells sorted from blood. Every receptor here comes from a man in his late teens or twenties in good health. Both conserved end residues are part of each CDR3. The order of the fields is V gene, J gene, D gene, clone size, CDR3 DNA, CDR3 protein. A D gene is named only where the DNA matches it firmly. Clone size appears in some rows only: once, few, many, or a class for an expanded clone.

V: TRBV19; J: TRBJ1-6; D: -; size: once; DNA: TGTGCCAGTAGTATCAAAATTGTTAATTCACCCCTCCACTTT; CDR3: CASSIKIVNSPLHF
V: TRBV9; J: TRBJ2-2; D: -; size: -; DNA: TGTGCCAGCAGCGTAGAGTTAGGGGGGACCGGGGAGCTGTTTTTT; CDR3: CASSVELGGTGELFF
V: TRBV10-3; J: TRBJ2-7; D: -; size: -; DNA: TGTGCCACCTCCCCCCTCCCCCTCGCAGACGAGCAGTACTTC; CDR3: CATSPLPLADEQYF
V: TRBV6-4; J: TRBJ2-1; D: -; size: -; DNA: TGTGCCAGCAGTCGGGAGAGCTCCTACAATGAGCAGTTCTTC; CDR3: CASSRESSYNEQFF
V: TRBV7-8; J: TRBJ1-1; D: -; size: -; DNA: TGTGCCAGCAGCTTGGACAGTCACCCGAACACTGAAGCTTTCTTT; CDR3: CASSLDSHPNTEAFF
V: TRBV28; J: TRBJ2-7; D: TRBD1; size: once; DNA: TGTGCCAGCAGTCACAGGGGGCACCGGTACGAGCAGTACTTC; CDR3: CASSHRGHRYEQYF
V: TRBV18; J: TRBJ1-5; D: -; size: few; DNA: TGTGCCAGCTCAGCAACCGGAGGGGTTGAGAGCAATCAGCCCCAGCATTTT; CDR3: CASSATGGVESNQPQHF
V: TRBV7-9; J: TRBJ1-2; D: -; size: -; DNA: TGTGCCAGCAGCTTAGTCGACGGAAATGGCTACACCTTC; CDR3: CASSLVDGNGYTF
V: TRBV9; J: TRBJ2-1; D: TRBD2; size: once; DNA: TGTGCCAGCAGCGGACTAGCGGGGACCTACAATGAGCAGTTCTTC; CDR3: CASSGLAGTYNEQFF
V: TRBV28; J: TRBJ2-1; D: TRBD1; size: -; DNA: TGTGCCAGCAGTACACCAGGGGGCAGCTCCTACAATGAGCAGTTCTTC; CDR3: CASSTPGGSSYNEQFF
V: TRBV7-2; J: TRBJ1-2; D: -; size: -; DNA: TGTGCCAGCAGCCGCCCCGGGTCGTCCTATGGCTACACCTTC; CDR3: CASSRPGSSYGYTF
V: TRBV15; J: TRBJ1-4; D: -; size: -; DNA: TGTGCCACCAGCAGAGCCAAAGTCACAACGGAAAAACTGTTTTTT; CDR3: CATSRAKVTTEKLFF
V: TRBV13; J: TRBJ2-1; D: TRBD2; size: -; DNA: TGTGCCAGCAACAGACCCCCGGACGGGGGGAATGAGCAGTTCTTC; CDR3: CASNRPPDGGNEQFF
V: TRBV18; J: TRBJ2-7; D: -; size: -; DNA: TGTGCCAGCTCACCACTCCCCAACTCCTACGAGCAGTACTTC; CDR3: CASSPLPNSYEQYF
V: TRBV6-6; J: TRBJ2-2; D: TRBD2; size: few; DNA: TGTGCCAGCAGTTACGAGGGACTAGGTCACACCGGGGAGCTGTTTTTT; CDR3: CASSYEGLGHTGELFF
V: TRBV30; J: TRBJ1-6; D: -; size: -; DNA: TGTGCCTGGAGCGGACAGAATAATTCACCCCTCCACTTT; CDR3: CAWSGQNNSPLHF
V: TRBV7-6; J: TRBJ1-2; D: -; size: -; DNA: TGTGCCAGCAGCGAGGGGTATGGCTATGGCTACACCTTC; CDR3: CASSEGYGYGYTF
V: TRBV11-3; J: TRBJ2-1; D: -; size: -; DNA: TGTGCCAGCAGCAATACAGGGAGCGATGAGCAGTTCTTC; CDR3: CASSNTGSDEQFF
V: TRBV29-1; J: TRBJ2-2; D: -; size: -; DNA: TGCAGCGTTAGGGGTAAACCTAACACCGGGGAGCTGTTTTTT; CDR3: CSVRGKPNTGELFF
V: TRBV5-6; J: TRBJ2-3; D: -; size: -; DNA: TGTGCCAGCAGCGATTGGGTGGGTAGCACAGATACGCAGTATTTT; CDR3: CASSDWVGSTDTQYF
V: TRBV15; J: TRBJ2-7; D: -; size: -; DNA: TGTGCCACCAGCAGCTACTGGAATAGCCACGAGCAGTACTTC; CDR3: CATSSYWNSHEQYF
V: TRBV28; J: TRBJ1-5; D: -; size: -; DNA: TGTGCCAGCCGGGGAGGGGTCAGGGTGAGCAATCAGCCCCAGCATTTT; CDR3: CASRGGVRVSNQPQHF
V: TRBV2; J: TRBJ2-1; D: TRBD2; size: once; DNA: TGTGCCAGCAGTGTAAGTGGACTAGCCTACAATGAGCAGTTCTTC; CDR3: CASSVSGLAYNEQFF
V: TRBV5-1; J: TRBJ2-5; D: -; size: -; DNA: TGCGCCAGCAGCACGGGACACACACAAGAGACCCAGTACTTC; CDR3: CASSTGHTQETQYF
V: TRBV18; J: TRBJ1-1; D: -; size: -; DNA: TGTGCCAGCTCACCGGGCCAGAACACTGAAGCTTTCTTT; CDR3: CASSPGQNTEAFF
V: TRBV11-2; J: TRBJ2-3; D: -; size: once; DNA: TGTGCCAGCAGCTTTGCCCGGGGGGCCGGCACAGATACGCAGTATTTT; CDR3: CASSFARGAGTDTQYF
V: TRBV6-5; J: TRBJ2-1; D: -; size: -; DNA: TGTGCCAGCCTTAGAGCAGGCGAGCAGTTCTTC; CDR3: CASLRAGEQFF
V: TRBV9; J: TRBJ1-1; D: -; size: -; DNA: TGTGCCAGCAGCGTCACGGTGGAGAACACTGAAGCTTTCTTT; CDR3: CASSVTVENTEAFF
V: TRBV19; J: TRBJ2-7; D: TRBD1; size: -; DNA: TGTGCCAGTAGCACCCGGGACAGGGCCTCCTACGAGCAGTACTTC; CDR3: CASSTRDRASYEQYF
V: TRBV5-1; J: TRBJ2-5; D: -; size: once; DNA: TGCGCCAGCAGGCAAGGGGAGACCCAGTACTTC; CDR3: CASRQGETQYF
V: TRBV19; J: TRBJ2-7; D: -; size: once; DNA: TGTGCCAGTAGTAAAGGTAGCGCCCGCTACGAGCAGTACTTC; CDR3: CASSKGSARYEQYF
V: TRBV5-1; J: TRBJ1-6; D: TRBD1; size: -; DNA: TGCGCCAGCAGCTTTTTGGGACAGGATAAAACCTATAATTCACCCCTCCACTTT; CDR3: CASSFLGQDKTYNSPLHF
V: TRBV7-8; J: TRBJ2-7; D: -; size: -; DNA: TGTGCCAGCAGCTTTGTAGACGGATCTCCCTATCACGAGCAGTACTTC; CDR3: CASSFVDGSPYHEQYF